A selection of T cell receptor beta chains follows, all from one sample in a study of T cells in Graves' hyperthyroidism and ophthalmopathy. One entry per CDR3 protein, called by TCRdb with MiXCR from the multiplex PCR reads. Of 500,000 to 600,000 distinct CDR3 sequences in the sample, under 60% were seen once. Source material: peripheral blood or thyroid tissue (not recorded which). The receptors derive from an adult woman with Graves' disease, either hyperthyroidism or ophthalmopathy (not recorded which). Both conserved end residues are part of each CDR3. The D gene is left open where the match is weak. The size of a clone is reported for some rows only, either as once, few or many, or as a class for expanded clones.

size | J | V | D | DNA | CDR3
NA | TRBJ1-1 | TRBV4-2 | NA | TGTGCCAGCAGCCCAAATTCAGGAGCGAAAGCTTTCTTT | CASSPNSGAKAFF
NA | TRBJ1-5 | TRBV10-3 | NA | TGTGCCGTCAGTGAGTCCAGGGGAAACCAGCCCCAGCATTTT | CAVSESRGNQPQHF
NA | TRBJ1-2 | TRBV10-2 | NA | TGCGCCAGCAGTGAGTCATGGGGAGAATTACGGAACTATGGCTACACCTTC | CASSESWGELRNYGYTF
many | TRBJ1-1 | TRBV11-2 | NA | TGTGCCACCCTCCTAGAGACAGGAAACACTGAAGCTTTCTTT | CATLLETGNTEAFF
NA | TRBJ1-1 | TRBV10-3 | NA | TGTGCCATCAGACACGCCGACAGGCGCGGGACTGAAGCTTTCTTT | CAIRHADRRGTEAFF
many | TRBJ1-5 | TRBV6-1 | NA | TGTGCCAGCAGTGAAGCGGGGAGACTCAATCAGCCCCAGCATTTT | CASSEAGRLNQPQHF
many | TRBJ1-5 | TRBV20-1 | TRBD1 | TGCAGTGCCATCAGGGGGGGAGGTCAGCCCCAGCATTTT | CSAIRGGGQPQHF
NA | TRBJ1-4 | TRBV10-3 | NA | TGTGCCATCAGCGACACGGGAACTAATGAAAAACTGTTTTTT | CAISDTGTNEKLFF
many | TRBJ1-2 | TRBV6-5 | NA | TGTGCCAGCAGTTACGGAAGACGGAGGGGCGACTATGGCTACACCTTC | CASSYGRRRGDYGYTF
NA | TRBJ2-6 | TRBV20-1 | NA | TGCAGTGCCCAAGACAACTCTGGGGCCAACGTACTGACTTTC | CSAQDNSGANVLTF
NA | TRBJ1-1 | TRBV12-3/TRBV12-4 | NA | TGTGCCAGCAGACAACAGGGAAACACTGAAGCTTTCTTT | CASRQQGNTEAFF
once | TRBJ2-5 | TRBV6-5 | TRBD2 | TGTGCCAGCAGTTACGGGCTAGCGGGAGGAGGGCTCCAAGAGACCCAGTACTTC | CASSYGLAGGGLQETQYF
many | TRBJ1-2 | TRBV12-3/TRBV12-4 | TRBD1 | TGTGCCAGCAGTTTAGCGATCCGACAGGGCATAGAAAACTATGGCTACACCTTC | CASSLAIRQGIENYGYTF
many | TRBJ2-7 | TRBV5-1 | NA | TGCGCCAGCAGCTTGGGGCACGGGGCTACCTCCTACGAGCAGTACTTC | CASSLGHGATSYEQYF
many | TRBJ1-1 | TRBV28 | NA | TGTGCCAGCAGGATTCCGGGGGACACTGAAGCTTTCTTT | CASRIPGDTEAFF
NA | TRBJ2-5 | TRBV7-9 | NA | TGTGCCAGCAGTCCTGACAGTCGATCCTACGAAGAGACCCAGTACTTC | CASSPDSRSYEETQYF
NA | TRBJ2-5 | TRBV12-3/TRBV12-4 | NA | TGTGCCAGCAGTTTTGGAGGGGGCGTGGCCCAGTACTTC | CASSFGGGVAQYF
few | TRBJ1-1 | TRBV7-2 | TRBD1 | TGTGCCAGCAGAGGTTGGACAGGGGGCGATACTGAAGCTTTCTTT | CASRGWTGGDTEAFF
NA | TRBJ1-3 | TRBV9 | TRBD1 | TGTGCCAGCAGCCCAGGGACAGGGACGGGAAACACCATATATTTT | CASSPGTGTGNTIYF
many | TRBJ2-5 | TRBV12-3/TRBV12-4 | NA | TGTGCCAGCAGCCCCCGGGACTCCCCCTGGGAGACCCAGTACTTC | CASSPRDSPWETQYF
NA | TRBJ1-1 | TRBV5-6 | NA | TGTGCCAGCAGCCAAGTACGGGGCAACACTGAAGCTTTCTTT | CASSQVRGNTEAFF
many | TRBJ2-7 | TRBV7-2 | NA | TGTGCCAGCAGCCGGTGGGGGCCCTACGAGCAGTACTTC | CASSRWGPYEQYF
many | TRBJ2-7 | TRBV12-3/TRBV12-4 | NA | TGTGCCAGCAGTTTTAGGGGGTTAAGGGACTTGGACGAGCAGTACTTC | CASSFRGLRDLDEQYF
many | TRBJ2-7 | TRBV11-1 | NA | TGTGCCAGCAGCCTCGCGGAGGGAAGCGAGCAGTACTTC | CASSLAEGSEQYF
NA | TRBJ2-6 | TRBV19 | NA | TGTGCCAGTAGTATCGGCGCGGGCTCTGGGGCCAACGTCCTGACTTTC | CASSIGAGSGANVLTF
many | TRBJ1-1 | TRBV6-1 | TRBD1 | TGTGCCAGCAGTGAACATGGAGGGGGCGGGGGCACTGAAGCTTTCTTT | CASSEHGGGGGTEAFF
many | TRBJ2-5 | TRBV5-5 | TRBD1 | TGTGCCAGCAGCTCTGACAGGGGCCAAGAGACCCAGTACTTC | CASSSDRGQETQYF
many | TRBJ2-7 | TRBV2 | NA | TGTGCCAGCAGTGGAACAGGGCTTTTCGTTTACGAGCAGTACTTC | CASSGTGLFVYEQYF
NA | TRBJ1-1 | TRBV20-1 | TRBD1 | TGCAGTGCTGACACAGGGGGCACTGAAGCTTTCTTT | CSADTGGTEAFF
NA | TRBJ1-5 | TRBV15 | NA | TGTGCACCGCCGGATAGCAATCAGCCCCAGCATTTT | CAPPDSNQPQHF
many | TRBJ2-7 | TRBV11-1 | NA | TGTGCCAGCAGCCCGCTTGCGTATGGATACGAGCAGTACTTC | CASSPLAYGYEQYF
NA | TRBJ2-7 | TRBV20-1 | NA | TGCAGTGCTATAGGACAGCTCTCCTACGAGCAGTACTTC | CSAIGQLSYEQYF
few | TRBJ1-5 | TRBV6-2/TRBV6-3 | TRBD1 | TGTGCCAGCAGAAGGGGGGAAGGGGGCCGGCAGCCCCAGCATTTT | CASRRGEGGRQPQHF
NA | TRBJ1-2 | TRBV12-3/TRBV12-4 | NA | TGTGCCGGCAGTTGGCCGGGGGATGGCTACACCTTC | CAGSWPGDGYTF
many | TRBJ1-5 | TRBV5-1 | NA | TGCGCCAGCAGCTTTGACAGTATTAATCAGCCCCAGCATTTT | CASSFDSINQPQHF
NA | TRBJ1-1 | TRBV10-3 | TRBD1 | TGTGCCGTCGGACAGGGGACGAGAGCTTTCTTT | CAVGQGTRAFF
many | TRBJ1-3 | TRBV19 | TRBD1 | TGTGCCACCAAACGGCCAGGGGGCCAAAACACCATATATTTT | CATKRPGGQNTIYF
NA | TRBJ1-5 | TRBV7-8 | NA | TGTGCCAGCAGCTTACAGTGGGACCCCAATCAGCCCCAGCATTTT | CASSLQWDPNQPQHF
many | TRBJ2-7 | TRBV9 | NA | TGTGCCAGCAGCACCAGGACAGCGGGCGAGCAGTACTTC | CASSTRTAGEQYF
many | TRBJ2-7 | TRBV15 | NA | TGTGCCACACAAGGAGGGGGCTCCTACGAGCAGTACTTC | CATQGGGSYEQYF
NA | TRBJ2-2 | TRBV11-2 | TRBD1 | TGTGCCAGCAGCCGGGACAGGGTGAACACCGGGGAGCTGTCTTGG | CASSRDRVNTGELSW
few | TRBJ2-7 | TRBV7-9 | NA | TGTGCCTGGATTGCGGAGGATCACTACGAGCAGTACTTC | CAWIAEDHYEQYF
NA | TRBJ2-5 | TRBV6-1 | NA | TGTGCCAGCAGTCCTCACAGGGCCCAGTACTTC | CASSPHRAQYF
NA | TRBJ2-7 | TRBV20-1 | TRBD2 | TGCAGTGCTAGAGAGGTTGCGGGAGACTCCTACGAGCAGTACTTC | CSAREVAGDSYEQYF
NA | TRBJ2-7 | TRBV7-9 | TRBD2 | TGTGCCAGCAGCTTTTCGACTAGCGGGAAACACGAGCAGTACTTC | CASSFSTSGKHEQYF
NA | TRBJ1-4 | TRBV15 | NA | TGTGCCACCAGAGCCGGGCTACAGGCCGGAACTAATGAAAAACTGTTTTTT | CATRAGLQAGTNEKLFF
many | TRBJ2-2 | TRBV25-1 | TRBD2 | TGTGCCAGCAGTGAACGGGGGGATCAGGCTACCGGGGAGCTGTTTTTT | CASSERGDQATGELFF
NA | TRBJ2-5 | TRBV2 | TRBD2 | TGTGCCAGCAGCCCTAGCGGGAGGGCCGCAAAGACCCAGTACTTC | CASSPSGRAAKTQYF
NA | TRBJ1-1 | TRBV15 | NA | TGTGCCACCAGCAGAGACACAGGTGGGACTGAAGCTTTCTTT | CATSRDTGGTEAFF
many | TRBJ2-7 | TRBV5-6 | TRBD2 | TGTGCCAGCAGCTTGGTTTCTAGCGGGAGCTACGAGCAGTACTTC | CASSLVSSGSYEQYF
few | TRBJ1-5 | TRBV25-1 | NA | TGTGCCAGCAGTGAGGTGGGGCCGGCTCAGCCCCAGCATTTT | CASSEVGPAQPQHF
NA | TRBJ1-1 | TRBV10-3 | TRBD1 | TGTGCCAGCAGTCCCGGGACAGATGATTACGAAGCTTTCTTT | CASSPGTDDYEAFF